This T cell receptor beta chain was profiled in a study of identical twins. TCRdb re-analysed the 5' RACE reads in MiXCR, keeping a single row per CDR3 protein. This sample yields 470,000 or so distinct CDR3 sequences, of which approximately 25% are seen a single time; about 2.7% belongs to the top ten. As regards this clonotype: Its antigen is not known.

Trimming shortened V by 7 bases and J by 5 bases, and 13 bases separated the two germline ends. Germline CDR1 is KGHDR and CDR2 is SFDVKD. The CDR3 contains 13 residues. Study results and caveats: Twins showed weaker excess sharing in their beta out-of-frame sequences. Conclusions came from cross-sectional statistical analysis, not from following the same donors.

The data were also submitted as part of a second study, on T cells expressing NK-cell markers. From that study: Eight donors were sequenced, seven testing HCMV-seropositive and one testing seronegative. Anti-gamma-delta TCR antibody use in several experiments restricted sorting to alpha-beta TCR T cells.

V is TRBV24-1 and J is TRBJ1-1; no clear D. The receptor was isolated from a woman between 18 and 29 years old in good health. Input material: CD4+ T cells sorted from blood. The CDR3 protein is CATRIGHGTEAFF. CDR3 in DNA: TGTGCCACCAGGATAGGTCACGGAACTGAAGCTTTCTTT.